These 19 T cell receptor beta chains were sequenced from one sample in a study of cytomegalovirus exposure and HLA in healthy donors. Libraries were prepared by immunoSEQ multiplex PCR; TCRdb keeps only in-frame clonotypes and omits some of them. The sample has approximately 120,000 clones; roughly 86% are singletons. The specimen sequenced was PBMCs. Receptors originate from a woman between 18 and 29 years old in good health and CMV-seronegative.

The rearrangement uses TRBV11-2 and TRBJ1-3, with D tentatively TRBD1 (5 bases). Per the germline V gene, CDR1 is SGHAT and CDR2 is FQNNGV. The V and J ends lost 6 bases and 2 bases respectively, with 14 bases between them. There are 15 residues in the CDR3. CDR3 in amino acids: CASRIDSSTGNTIYF. CDR3 coding DNA: TGTGCCAGCAGAATCGACAGCTCCACTGGAAACACCATATATTTT.

V usage is TRBV7-6 and J usage is TRBJ1-1, with D tentatively TRBD1 (6 bases). The germline V gene has CDR1 SGHVS and CDR2 FNYEAQ. The CDR3 runs to 14 residues. Trimming pared 5 bases from V and 1 base from J, leaving 11 bases between. The CDR3 spells CASSPRGGNTEAFF. The CDR3 nucleotides are TGTGCCAGCAGCCCCCGAGGGGGGAACACTGAAGCTTTCTTT.

The chain joins TRBV5-1 to TRBJ2-3; 10 nucleotides line up with TRBD2. After removal of 5 bases from V and 2 bases from J, the junction contained 14 bases not matched to a gene. This CDR3 spans 18 amino acids. Germline CDR1 is SGHRS and CDR2 is YFSETQ. The CDR3 reads CASRPLGRAGGHTDTQYF. The CDR3 DNA reads TGCGCCAGCAGACCCCTCGGGCGAGCGGGGGGGCACACAGATACGCAGTATTTT. Supplemented by reference TRBV5-1 and TRBJ2-3, the full variable domain reads KAGVTQTPRYLIKTRGQQVTLSCSPISGHRSVSWYQQTPGQGLQFLFEYFSETQRNKGNFPGRFSGRQFSNSRSEMNVSTLELGDSALYLCASRPLGRAGGHTDTQYFGPGTRLTVL.

The chain uses TRBV19 and TRBJ2-7; 7 bases agree with TRBD2. Looked up from germline, CDR1 is LNHDA and CDR2 is SQIVND (reference sequence). V dropped 3 bases and J dropped 1; count of bases not matched to a gene: 9. The CDR3 extends over 16 amino acids. The CDR3 is CASSMFGGSSSYEQYF. The DNA for the CDR3 is TGTGCCAGTAGTATGTTTGGCGGGAGTTCGTCCTACGAGCAGTACTTC.

J is TRBJ1-5 and V is TRBV5-1; tentatively, D is TRBD1 (6 bases). Germline CDR1 reads SGHRS; CDR2 reads YFSETQ. This CDR3 contains 14 residues. Trimming shortened V by 4 bases and J by 7 bases, and 15 bases separated the two germline ends. CDR3 nucleotides: TGCGCCAGCAGCCCCGCAGGGGTGGACCAGCCCCAGCATTTT. It encodes CASSPAGVDQPQHF.

This chain joins TRBV18 and TRBJ1-2; tentative D call: TRBD1 (6 bases). V dropped 4 bases and J dropped 8 bases, with 11 bases sitting between them. There are 12 residues in the CDR3. The germline V gene encodes CDR1 KGHSH and CDR2 LQKENI. CDR3 nucleotides: TGTGCCAGCTCACAGTCAGGGGCAGGCTACACCTTC. Translating gives CASSQSGAGYTF. The variable domain in full, with the rest retrieved from reference TRBV18 and TRBJ1-2, is NAGVMQNPRHLVRRRGQEARLRCSPMKGHSHVYWYRQLPEEGLKFMVYLQKENIIDESGMPKERFSAEFPKEGPSILRIQQVVRGDSAAYFCASSQSGAGYTFGSGTRLTVV.

The chain uses TRBV27 and TRBJ2-1; D uncertain. V lost 3 bases and J 4 bases, leaving 7 bases between the germline ends. Germline V lookup: CDR1 MNHEY, CDR2 SMNVEV (reference sequence). The CDR3 length is 13 residues. CDR3 region: CASSFPPYNEQFF. CDR3 nucleotides: TGTGCCAGCAGTTTCCCCCCTTACAATGAGCAGTTCTTC.

The rearrangement joins TRBV7-9 to TRBJ2-7; 9 nucleotides line up with TRBD1. Germline-derived CDR1 and CDR2 are SEHNR and FQNEAQ (reference sequence). With 5 bases clipped from V and 1 base from J, the junction kept 12 bases outside the gene matches. The CDR3 spans 17 residues. CDR3 residues: CASSNHLNRGLSYEQYF. The CDR3 nucleotides read TGTGCCAGCAGCAATCATTTGAACAGGGGGCTATCCTACGAGCAGTACTTC.

This sequence joins TRBV5-1 and TRBJ1-5; the D gene is possibly TRBD1 (5 bases). This CDR3 contains 12 residues. Trimming removed 1 base from V and 7 bases from J, with 6 bases in between. CDR1 and CDR2 from the germline V gene are SGHRS and YFSETQ. CDR3 nucleotides: TGCGCCAGCAGCTTGACAGGACAGCCCCAGCATTTT. As protein: CASSLTGQPQHF.

The chain employs TRBV5-1 and TRBJ2-1; a weak D match, TRBD1 (6 bases). The germline V and J ends were trimmed by 4 bases and 9 bases, with 20 bases remaining between them. This CDR3 has 15 residues. Germline V gene lookup returns CDR1 SGHRS and CDR2 YFSETQ. DNA of the CDR3: TGCGCCAGCAGCAATTCCACAGGGAGTTACGGTGAGCAGTTCTTC. Its protein is CASSNSTGSYGEQFF.

J is TRBJ2-7 and V is TRBV27, with TRBD2 matching 7 bases. CDR3 length: 13 amino acids. V was pared by 6 bases and J by 4 bases, with 6 bases of the junction left unmatched. The germline CDR1 and CDR2 sequences are MNHEY and SMNVEV (reference sequence). The CDR3 DNA is TGTGCCAGCAGCAGAAGCGGGGTGTACGAGCAGTACTTC. Amino acid sequence: CASSRSGVYEQYF.

This chain connects TRBV28 to TRBJ1-4; 8 bases line up with TRBD1. The germline CDR1 and CDR2 sequences are MDHEN and SYDVKM. The CDR3 covers 14 residues. The V segment lost 5 bases and the J segment 5 bases; nucleotides outside the gene matches: 4. CDR3 DNA: TGTGCCAGCAGTCCCCGGGACAGGAATGAAAAACTGTTTTTT. Amino acid sequence: CASSPRDRNEKLFF.

The genes are TRBV5-4 and TRBJ1-2; 10 bases match TRBD1. With 3 bases clipped from V and 4 bases from J, the junction kept 3 bases outside the gene matches. Germline CDR1 is SGHNT and CDR2 is YYREEE (reference sequence). This CDR3 has 14 residues. The CDR3 loop is CASSWDRGLYGYTF. The CDR3 DNA follows: TGTGCCAGCAGCTGGGACAGGGGACTCTATGGCTACACCTTC. Drawing the rest from reference TRBV5-4 and TRBJ1-2, the complete variable domain is ETGVTQSPTHLIKTRGQQVTLRCSSQSGHNTVSWYQQALGQGPQFIFQYYREEENGRGNFPPRFSGLQFPNYSSELNVNALELDDSALYLCASSWDRGLYGYTFGSGTRLTVV.

This chain connects TRBV6-4 to TRBJ2-1; 13 bases fit TRBD2. This CDR3 contains 15 residues. V shed 3 bases, J shed 5 bases, and the junction held 1 base outside the gene matches. Germline CDR1 is MRHNA and CDR2 is SNTAGT. The CDR3 loop reads CASSDGLAGDNEQFF. CDR3 DNA: TGTGCCAGCAGTGATGGACTAGCGGGGGACAATGAGCAGTTCTTC.

The chain is built from TRBV30 and TRBJ1-2; no definite D call. CDR3 length: 11 residues. Trimming took off 1 base at V and 4 bases at J, with 4 bases between the two ends. The germline V gene has CDR1 GTSNPN and CDR2 SVGIG (reference sequence). Here the CDR3 DNA reads TGTGCCTGGAGTGGGGCCTATGGCTACACCTTC. Amino acid sequence: CAWSGAYGYTF.

The chain uses TRBV27 and TRBJ2-1; 7 bases are shared with TRBD2. Germline CDR1 reads MNHEY; CDR2 reads SMNVEV (reference sequence). This CDR3 is built from 17 residues. V was clipped by 6 bases and J by 7 bases; unmatched bases: 18. The CDR3 DNA is TGTGCCAGCAGCCCCCAGGCAGCGGCGGGAGAGGTGAATGAGCAGTTCTTC. This codes for CASSPQAAAGEVNEQFF.

This rearrangement joins TRBV9 to TRBJ2-1; D perhaps matches TRBD2 (6 bases). The CDR3 is made up of 13 amino acids. Trimming pared 4 bases from V and 5 bases from J, leaving 10 bases between. Germline values: CDR1 SGDLS, CDR2 YYNGEE. The CDR3 sequence: CASSRRGDNEQFF. In DNA, the CDR3 is TGTGCCAGCAGCAGGAGGGGAGACAATGAGCAGTTCTTC.

This clone was observed once. The chain employs TRBV28 and TRBJ1-5; 7 bases are shared with TRBD1. The germline CDR1 and CDR2 sequences are MDHEN and SYDVKM. The CDR3 length is 15 residues. Germline trimming cut 10 bases from V and 4 bases from J; bases unmatched to any gene: 13. This CDR3 is CATKQLPGGNQPQHF. DNA of the CDR3: TGTGCCACCAAACAACTGCCAGGGGGGAATCAGCCCCAGCATTTT.

The V gene is TRBV27, the J gene TRBJ2-1, with TRBD1 matching 7 bases. Germline-derived CDR1 and CDR2 are MNHEY and SMNVEV (reference sequence). The CDR3 runs 15 residues. The ends lost 6 bases at V and 4 bases at J; junction bases unmatched: 9. CDR3 in DNA: TGTGCCAGCAGCCTCTCCGGGACAGATTACAATGAGCAGTTCTTC. It yields the protein CASSLSGTDYNEQFF.